The subject of this entry is one TCR beta chain. The data are from a study of blood T cell repertoires in COVID-19. In the study overall: The analysed material was cDNA or gDNA that came from T cells, B-cell-depleted T cells, or PBMCs.

Profiling relied on immunoSEQ multiplex PCR, and the TCRdb table lists in-frame clones only, not all of them. The sample has approximately 240,000 clones, around 82% seen once. Germline CDR1 reads SGDLS; CDR2 reads YYNGEE. J was trimmed by 4 bases and V by 5 bases; bases with no gene match: 11. The CDR3 runs 16 residues. This clonotype was obtained from a woman aged 55-70 years with acute or convalescent COVID-19. Sequencing used peripheral blood. This chain connects TRBV9 to TRBJ1-5; 8 bases agree with TRBD1. The CDR3 loop is CASSDLGQGGNQPQHF. In DNA, the CDR3 is TGTGCCAGCAGTGATTTAGGACAGGGAGGAAATCAGCCCCAGCATTTT.